This is a list of T cell receptor beta chains from one sample in a study of cytomegalovirus exposure and HLA in healthy donors. Method: immunoSEQ multiplex PCR; TCRdb's copy keeps in-frame clones and lacks some. Here the sample spans some 200,000 clones, approximately 78% being singletons. Source material: PBMCs. Receptor source: a woman between 40 and 50 years old in good health and CMV-seronegative. Both conserved end residues are part of each CDR3. A D gene is named only where the DNA matches it firmly. Size values are once, few and many counts, or a class for expanded clones, and some rows have none.

d_call clone_size j_call v_call cdr3_aa cdr3_nt
. . TRBJ1-1 TRBV7-2 CASSPLGGWGAFF TGTGCCAGCAGCCCCCTTGGGGGGTGGGGAGCTTTCTTT
. . TRBJ2-5 TRBV7-7 CASSRTIQETQYF TGTGCCAGCAGCCGGACTATACAAGAGACCCAGTACTTC
TRBD2 . TRBJ2-1 TRBV6-1 CASSEGSSGRISYNEQFF TGTGCCAGCAGTGAAGGTTCCAGCGGGAGAATCTCCTACAATGAGCAGTTCTTC
TRBD1 . TRBJ1-2 TRBV11-2 CASSLGTGQDTF TGTGCCAGCAGCTTAGGGACAGGGCAGGACACCTTC
. . TRBJ1-4 TRBV5-1 CASSLSGAGEKLFF TGCGCCAGCAGCTTATCAGGGGCGGGTGAAAAACTGTTTTTT
. few TRBJ1-4 TRBV7-6 CASSPVISATNEKLFF TGTGCCAGCAGCCCCGTCATATCGGCAACTAATGAAAAACTGTTTTTT
. . TRBJ2-7 TRBV5-1 CASMDSGSYEQYF TGCGCCAGCATGGACAGTGGGTCCTACGAGCAGTACTTC
. . TRBJ1-1 TRBV7-2 CASSLVEILEAFF TGTGCCAGCAGCTTAGTCGAGATTCTTGAAGCTTTCTTT
TRBD1 . TRBJ1-1 TRBV27 CASRSGTGNTEAFF TGTGCCAGCAGGTCCGGGACAGGGAACACTGAAGCTTTCTTT
TRBD1 few TRBJ2-1 TRBV15 CATSRHKGQGSTNEQFF TGTGCCACCAGCAGGCATAAGGGACAGGGAAGCACTAATGAGCAGTTCTTC
. . TRBJ1-1 TRBV29-1 CSVVPSTEAFF TGCAGCGTTGTCCCGTCCACTGAAGCTTTCTTT
TRBD2 . TRBJ2-1 TRBV11-2 CASSSGLAGEQFF TGTGCCAGCAGCTCGGGACTAGCGGGAGAGCAGTTCTTC
. . TRBJ2-7 TRBV5-1 CASSLGQVDYEQYF TGCGCCAGCAGCTTGGGACAGGTTGACTACGAGCAGTACTTC
TRBD2 . TRBJ2-4 TRBV27 CASSTYQRELTKNIQYF TGTGCCAGCAGTACGTATCAGCGGGAGTTGACCAAAAACATTCAGTACTTC
. . TRBJ2-7 TRBV5-1 CASSDDRYEQYF TGCGCCAGCAGCGACGACAGATACGAGCAGTACTTC
. . TRBJ1-1 TRBV5-4 CASSLALRNTEAFF TGTGCCAGCAGCTTGGCCCTTAGGAACACTGAAGCTTTCTTT
TRBD2 . TRBJ2-6 TRBV11-2 CASSLGGYGGVSGANVLTF TGTGCCAGCAGCTTAGGAGGGTATGGGGGGGTTTCTGGGGCCAACGTCCTGACTTTC
TRBD1 . TRBJ1-2 TRBV19 CASSVNRGQGAYGYTF TGTGCCAGTAGCGTTAACCGGGGACAGGGGGCCTATGGCTACACCTTC
TRBD2 . TRBJ2-5 TRBV4-1 CASSHQPPGLAGVQETQYF TGCGCCAGCAGCCATCAACCTCCGGGACTAGCGGGAGTCCAAGAGACCCAGTACTTC
. . TRBJ1-3 TRBV6-1 CASSGAHRGSGNTIYF TGTGCCAGCAGTGGAGCTCACCGGGGCTCTGGAAACACCATATATTTT
TRBD2 . TRBJ2-5 TRBV27 CASSPLDPGGGMEETQYF TGTGCCAGCAGCCCCTTAGACCCGGGGGGAGGTATGGAGGAGACCCAGTACTTC
. . TRBJ1-1 TRBV19 CASSPELTDFPEAFF TGTGCCAGTAGTCCGGAGCTGACAGATTTCCCTGAAGCTTTCTTT
. . TRBJ1-2 TRBV5-1 CASSLIVGGTAGYTF TGCGCCAGCAGCTTGATCGTCGGGGGGACCGCCGGCTACACCTTC
. . TRBJ2-2 TRBV11-2 CASSSYRGGAGELFF TGTGCCAGCAGCTCTTACAGGGGGGGGGCCGGGGAGCTGTTTTTT
TRBD1 few TRBJ2-3 TRBV6-5 CASSSLGTGGTDTQYF TGTGCCAGCAGTTCACTCGGGACAGGGGGCACAGATACGCAGTATTTT
TRBD1 . TRBJ2-1 TRBV4-1 CASSQESGQGVRQQFF TGCGCCAGCAGCCAAGAATCTGGACAGGGGGTCCGTCAGCAGTTCTTC
. . TRBJ2-1 TRBV28 CASSLRRGQFF TGTGCCAGCAGTTTAAGGCGGGGCCAGTTCTTC
TRBD1 . TRBJ2-7 TRBV6-5 CASSYRDRSYEQYF TGTGCCAGCAGTTACCGGGACAGGTCCTACGAGCAGTACTTC
. . TRBJ2-2 TRBV18 CASSPPSVNTGELFF TGTGCCAGCTCACCCCCTTCGGTGAACACCGGGGAGCTGTTTTTT